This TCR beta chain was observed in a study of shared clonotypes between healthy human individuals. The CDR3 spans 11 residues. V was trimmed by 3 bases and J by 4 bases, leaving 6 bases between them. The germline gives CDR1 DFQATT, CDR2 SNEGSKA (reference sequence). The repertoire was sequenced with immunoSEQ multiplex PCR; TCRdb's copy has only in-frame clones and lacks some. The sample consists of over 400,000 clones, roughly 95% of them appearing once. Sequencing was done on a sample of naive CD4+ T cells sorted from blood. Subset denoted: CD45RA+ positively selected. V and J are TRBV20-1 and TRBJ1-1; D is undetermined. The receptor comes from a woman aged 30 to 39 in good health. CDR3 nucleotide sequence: TGCAGTGCTAGTCGGACCACTGAAGCTTTCTTT. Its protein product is CSASRTTEAFF.